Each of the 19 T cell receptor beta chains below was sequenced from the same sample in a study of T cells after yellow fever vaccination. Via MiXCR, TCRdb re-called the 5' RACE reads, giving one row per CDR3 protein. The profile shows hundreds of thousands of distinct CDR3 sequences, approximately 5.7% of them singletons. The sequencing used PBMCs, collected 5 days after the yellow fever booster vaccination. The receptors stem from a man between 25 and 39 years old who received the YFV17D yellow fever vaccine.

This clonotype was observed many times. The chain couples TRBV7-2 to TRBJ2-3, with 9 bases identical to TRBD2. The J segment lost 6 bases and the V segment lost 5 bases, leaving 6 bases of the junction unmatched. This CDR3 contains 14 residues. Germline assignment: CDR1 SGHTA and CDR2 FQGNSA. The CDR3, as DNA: TGTGCCAGCAGCGTGGGACTAGCTCCGGATACGCAGTATTTT. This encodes CASSVGLAPDTQYF.

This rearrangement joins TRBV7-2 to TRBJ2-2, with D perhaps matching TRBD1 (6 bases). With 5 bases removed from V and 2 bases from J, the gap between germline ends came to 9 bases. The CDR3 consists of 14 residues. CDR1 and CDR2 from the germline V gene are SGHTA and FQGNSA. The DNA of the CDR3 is TGTGCCAGCAGCCAAGGGGGAAACACCGGGGAGCTGTTTTTT. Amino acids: CASSQGGNTGELFF.

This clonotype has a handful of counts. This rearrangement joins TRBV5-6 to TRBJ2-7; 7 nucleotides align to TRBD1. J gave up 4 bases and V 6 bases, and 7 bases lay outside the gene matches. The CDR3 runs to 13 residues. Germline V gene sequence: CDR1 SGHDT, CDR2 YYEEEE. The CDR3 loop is CASTGGRAYEQYF. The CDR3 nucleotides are TGTGCCAGCACAGGGGGAAGGGCGTACGAGCAGTACTTC.

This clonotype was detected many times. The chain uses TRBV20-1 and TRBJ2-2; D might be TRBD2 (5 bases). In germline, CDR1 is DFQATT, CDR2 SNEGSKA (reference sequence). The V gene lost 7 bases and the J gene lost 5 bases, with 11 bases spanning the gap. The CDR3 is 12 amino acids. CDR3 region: CSVVRGTGELFF. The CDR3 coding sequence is TGCAGTGTTGTACGGGGAACCGGGGAGCTGTTTTTT.

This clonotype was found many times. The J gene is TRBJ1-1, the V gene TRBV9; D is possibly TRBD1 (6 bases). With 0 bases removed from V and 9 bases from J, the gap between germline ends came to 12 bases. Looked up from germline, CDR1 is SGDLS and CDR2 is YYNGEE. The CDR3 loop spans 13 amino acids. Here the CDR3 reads CASSVAVTGKAFF. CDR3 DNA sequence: TGTGCCAGCAGCGTAGCTGTTACAGGGAAAGCTTTCTTT.

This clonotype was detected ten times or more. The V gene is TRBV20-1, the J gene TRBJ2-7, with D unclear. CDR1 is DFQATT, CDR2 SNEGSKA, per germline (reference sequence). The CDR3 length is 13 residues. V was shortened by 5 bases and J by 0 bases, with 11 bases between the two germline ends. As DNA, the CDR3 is TGCAGTGCTGGTCGTTCTCGCTCCTACGAGCAGTACTTC. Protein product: CSAGRSRSYEQYF.

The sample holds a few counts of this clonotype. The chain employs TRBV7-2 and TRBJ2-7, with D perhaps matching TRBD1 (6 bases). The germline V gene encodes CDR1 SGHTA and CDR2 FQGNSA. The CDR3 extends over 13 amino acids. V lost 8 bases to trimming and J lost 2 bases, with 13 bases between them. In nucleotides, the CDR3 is TGTGCCAGCGGGAACAGGGCAACCTACGAGCAGTACTTC. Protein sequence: CASGNRATYEQYF.

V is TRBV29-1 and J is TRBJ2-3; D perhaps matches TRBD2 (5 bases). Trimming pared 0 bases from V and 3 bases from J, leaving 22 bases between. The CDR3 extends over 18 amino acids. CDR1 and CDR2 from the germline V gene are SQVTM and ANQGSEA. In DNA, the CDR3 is TGCAGCGTTGAAGATCTGTATCAGAGAGGGCAAGTGACAGATACGCAGTATTTT. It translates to CSVEDLYQRGQVTDTQYF.

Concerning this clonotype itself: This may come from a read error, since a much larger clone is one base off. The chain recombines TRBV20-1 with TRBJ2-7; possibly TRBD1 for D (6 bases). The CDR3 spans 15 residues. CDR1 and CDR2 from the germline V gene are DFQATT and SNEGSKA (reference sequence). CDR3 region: CSARDRARSRYEQHF. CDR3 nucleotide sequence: TGCAGTGCTAGGGACAGAGCAAGGTCTCGGTACGAGCAGCACTTC.

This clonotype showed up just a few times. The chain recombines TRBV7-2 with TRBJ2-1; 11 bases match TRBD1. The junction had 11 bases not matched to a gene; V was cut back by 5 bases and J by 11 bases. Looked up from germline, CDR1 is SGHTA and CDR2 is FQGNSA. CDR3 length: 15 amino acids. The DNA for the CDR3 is TGTGCCAGCAGCACCGGGACAGGGGGAACAATGAAGCAGTTCTTC. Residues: CASSTGTGGTMKQFF.

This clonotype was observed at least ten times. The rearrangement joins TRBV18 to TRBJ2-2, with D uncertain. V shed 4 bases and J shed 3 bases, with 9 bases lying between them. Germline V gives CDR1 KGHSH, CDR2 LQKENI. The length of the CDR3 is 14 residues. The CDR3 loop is CASSLRQDTGELFF. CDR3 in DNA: TGTGCCAGCTCACTACGTCAGGACACCGGGGAGCTGTTTTTT.

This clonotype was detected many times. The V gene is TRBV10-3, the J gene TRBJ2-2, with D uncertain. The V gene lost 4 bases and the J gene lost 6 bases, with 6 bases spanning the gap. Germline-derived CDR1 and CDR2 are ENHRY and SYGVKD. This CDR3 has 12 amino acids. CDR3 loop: CAISAEAGELFF. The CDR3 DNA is TGTGCCATCAGTGCTGAGGCCGGGGAGCTGTTTTTT.

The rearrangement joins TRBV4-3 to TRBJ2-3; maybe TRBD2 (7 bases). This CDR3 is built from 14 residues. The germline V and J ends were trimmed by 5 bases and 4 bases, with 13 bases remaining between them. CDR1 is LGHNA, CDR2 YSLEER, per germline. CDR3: CASSRRGGADTQYF. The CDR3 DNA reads TGCGCCAGCAGCAGAAGGGGGGGGGCAGATACGCAGTATTTT.

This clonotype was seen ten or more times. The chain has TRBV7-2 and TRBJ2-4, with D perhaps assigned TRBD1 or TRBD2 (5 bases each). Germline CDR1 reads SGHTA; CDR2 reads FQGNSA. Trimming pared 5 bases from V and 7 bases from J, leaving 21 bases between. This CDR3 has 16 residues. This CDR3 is CASSPPGTPQANIQYF. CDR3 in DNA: TGTGCCAGCAGCCCGCCAGGGACCCCCCAGGCTAACATTCAGTACTTC.

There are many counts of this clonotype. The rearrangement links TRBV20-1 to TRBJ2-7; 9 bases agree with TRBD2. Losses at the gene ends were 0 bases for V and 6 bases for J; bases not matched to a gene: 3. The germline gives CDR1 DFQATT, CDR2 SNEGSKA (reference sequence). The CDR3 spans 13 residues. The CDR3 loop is CSARDGGRAEQYF. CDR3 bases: TGCAGTGCTAGAGATGGCGGGAGGGCCGAGCAGTACTTC.

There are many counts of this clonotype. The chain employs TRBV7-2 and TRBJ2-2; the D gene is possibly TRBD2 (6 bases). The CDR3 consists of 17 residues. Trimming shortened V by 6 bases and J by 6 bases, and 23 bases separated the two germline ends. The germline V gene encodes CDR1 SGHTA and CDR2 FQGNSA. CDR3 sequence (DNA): TGTGCCAGCAGTCAACTACCGGGGAGGCATCCCGCCGGGGAGCTGTTTTTT. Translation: CASSQLPGRHPAGELFF.

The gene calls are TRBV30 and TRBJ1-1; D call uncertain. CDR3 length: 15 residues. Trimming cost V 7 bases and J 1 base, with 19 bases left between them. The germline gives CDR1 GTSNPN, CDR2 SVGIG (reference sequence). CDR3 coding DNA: TGTGCCTCGACCAATCCGTACAAGACGAACACTGAAGCTTTCTTT. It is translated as CASTNPYKTNTEAFF.

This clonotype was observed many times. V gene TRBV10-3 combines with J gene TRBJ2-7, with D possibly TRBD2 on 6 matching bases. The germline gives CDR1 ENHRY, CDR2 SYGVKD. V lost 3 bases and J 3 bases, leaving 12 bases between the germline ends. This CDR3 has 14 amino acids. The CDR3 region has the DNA TGTGCCATCAGTGACGGACCGGGAGACTACGAGCAGTACTTC. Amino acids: CAISDGPGDYEQYF.

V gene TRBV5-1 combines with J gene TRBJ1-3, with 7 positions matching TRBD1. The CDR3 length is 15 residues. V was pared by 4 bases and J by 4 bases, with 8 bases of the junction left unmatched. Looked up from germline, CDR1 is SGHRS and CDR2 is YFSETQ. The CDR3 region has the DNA TGCGCCAGCAGCGGATTGGGACAGCGCGGAAACACCATATATTTT. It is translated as CASSGLGQRGNTIYF.